A selection of T cell receptor beta chains follows, all from one sample in a study of blood T cell repertoires in COVID-19. Generated by immunoSEQ multiplex PCR, the TCRdb table keeps only in-frame clones and is missing some. The sample contains fewer than 200,000 clones, roughly 90% of which appear only once. Input material: peripheral blood. The source of these receptors is a woman in her sixties who had recovered from COVID-19. Each CDR3 is given with its conserved first and last residue. A D gene is named only where the DNA matches it firmly. Where a row states a size, it is once, few, many or the class of an expanded clone; other rows omit it.

d_call: NA
clone_size: NA
v_call: TRBV29-1
j_call: TRBJ2-5
cdr3_aa: CSVPPRVEEYQETQYF
cdr3_nt: TGCAGCGTTCCCCCCAGGGTTGAGGAGTACCAAGAGACCCAGTACTTC

d_call: NA
clone_size: NA
v_call: TRBV5-1
j_call: TRBJ2-5
cdr3_aa: CASSLGGGETQYF
cdr3_nt: TGCGCCAGCAGCTTGGGGGGAGGAGAGACCCAGTACTTC

d_call: TRBD2
clone_size: NA
v_call: TRBV5-3
j_call: TRBJ2-5
cdr3_aa: CARSRSGGPPRQETQYF
cdr3_nt: TGTGCCAGAAGCCGGTCGGGGGGTCCTCCTAGGCAAGAGACCCAGTACTTC

d_call: NA
clone_size: NA
v_call: TRBV28
j_call: TRBJ1-4
cdr3_aa: CASSFGGRTNEKLFF
cdr3_nt: TGTGCCAGCAGTTTTGGGGGGAGGACTAATGAAAAACTGTTTTTT

d_call: NA
clone_size: once
v_call: TRBV12-3/TRBV12-4
j_call: TRBJ2-7
cdr3_aa: CASQLGLTYEQYF
cdr3_nt: TGTGCCAGTCAACTAGGCCTTACCTACGAGCAGTACTTC

d_call: NA
clone_size: NA
v_call: TRBV9
j_call: TRBJ1-2
cdr3_aa: CASSALGSGAGYGYTF
cdr3_nt: TGTGCCAGCAGCGCACTAGGTAGCGGGGCCGGCTATGGCTACACCTTC

d_call: NA
clone_size: NA
v_call: TRBV19
j_call: TRBJ1-1
cdr3_aa: CASSIDPNRNTEAFF
cdr3_nt: TGTGCCAGTAGTATAGATCCAAACAGAAACACTGAAGCTTTCTTT

d_call: TRBD2
clone_size: NA
v_call: TRBV11-3
j_call: TRBJ2-1
cdr3_aa: CASSLVSGGLNEQFF
cdr3_nt: TGTGCCAGCAGCTTAGTTAGCGGGGGCCTCAATGAGCAGTTCTTC

d_call: TRBD1
clone_size: NA
v_call: TRBV6-5
j_call: TRBJ2-7
cdr3_aa: CASSYSDRVYEQYF
cdr3_nt: TGTGCCAGCAGTTACTCCGACAGGGTATACGAGCAGTACTTC

d_call: NA
clone_size: NA
v_call: TRBV2
j_call: TRBJ2-7
cdr3_aa: CASSLDSRYEQYF
cdr3_nt: TGTGCCAGCAGCCTGGACAGTCGCTACGAGCAGTACTTC

d_call: TRBD1
clone_size: NA
v_call: TRBV4-2
j_call: TRBJ1-1
cdr3_aa: CASTQTPGQGNTEAFF
cdr3_nt: TGTGCCAGCACCCAAACTCCGGGACAGGGGAACACTGAAGCTTTCTTT

d_call: NA
clone_size: once
v_call: TRBV6-5
j_call: TRBJ2-3
cdr3_aa: CASSPGGPQDTQYF
cdr3_nt: TGTGCCAGCTCTCCGGGCGGGCCCCAGGATACGCAGTATTTT

d_call: TRBD1
clone_size: NA
v_call: TRBV27
j_call: TRBJ1-3
cdr3_aa: CASWDRGKVGNTIYF
cdr3_nt: TGTGCCAGCTGGGACAGGGGCAAAGTTGGAAACACCATATATTTT

d_call: NA
clone_size: NA
v_call: TRBV6-5
j_call: TRBJ2-6
cdr3_aa: CASSPNFSGANVLTF
cdr3_nt: TGTGCCAGCAGCCCCAACTTTTCTGGGGCCAACGTCCTGACTTTC

d_call: TRBD1
clone_size: NA
v_call: TRBV4-2
j_call: TRBJ1-2
cdr3_aa: CASSQVSGQGLSGYTF
cdr3_nt: TGTGCCAGCAGCCAAGTCTCGGGACAGGGTTTAAGTGGCTACACCTTC

d_call: TRBD2
clone_size: NA
v_call: TRBV9
j_call: TRBJ2-5
cdr3_aa: CASSASLAGGETQYF
cdr3_nt: TGTGCCAGCAGCGCCAGCCTGGCGGGGGGAGAGACCCAGTACTTC

d_call: NA
clone_size: few
v_call: TRBV7-2
j_call: TRBJ1-6
cdr3_aa: CASSLSRPYNSPLHF
cdr3_nt: TGTGCCAGCAGCTTAAGCAGGCCTTATAATTCACCCCTCCACTTT